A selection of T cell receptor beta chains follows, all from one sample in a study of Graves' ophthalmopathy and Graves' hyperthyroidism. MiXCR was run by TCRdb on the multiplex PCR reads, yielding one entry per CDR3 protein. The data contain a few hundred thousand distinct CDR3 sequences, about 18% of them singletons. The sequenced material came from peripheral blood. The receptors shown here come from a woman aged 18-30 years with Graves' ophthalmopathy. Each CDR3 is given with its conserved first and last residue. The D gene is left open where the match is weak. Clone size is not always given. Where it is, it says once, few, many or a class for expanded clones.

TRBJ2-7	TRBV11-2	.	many	TGTGCCAGCAGCTTACCAGGGGCGTCGCACGAGCAGTACTTC	CASSLPGASHEQYF
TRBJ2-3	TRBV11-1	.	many	TGTGCCAGCAGCTTAGGGGTGGGCCCGACAGATACGCAGTATTTT	CASSLGVGPTDTQYF
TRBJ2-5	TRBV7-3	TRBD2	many	TGTGCCAGCAGCTTTAGGTCTAGCGGGGGGGCCGAGACCCAGTACTTC	CASSFRSSGGAETQYF
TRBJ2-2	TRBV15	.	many	TGTGCCACCAGCAGAGTCCCGGGATTGATAAACACCGGGGAGCTGTTTTTT	CATSRVPGLINTGELFF
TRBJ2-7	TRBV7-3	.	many	TGTGCCAGCAGCGTCCGGGACTGGAGTTACGAGCAGTACTTC	CASSVRDWSYEQYF
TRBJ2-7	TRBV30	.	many	TGTGCCTGGAGTGTATCGGACATTAACTACGAGCAGTACTTC	CAWSVSDINYEQYF
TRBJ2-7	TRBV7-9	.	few	TGTGCCAGCAGCTTAGCGGGAGGGGGCGACTACGAGCAGTACTTC	CASSLAGGGDYEQYF
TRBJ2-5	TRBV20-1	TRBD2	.	TGCAGTACCCTGGCAATAGCGGGAGTTGAACAAGAGACCCAGTACTTC	CSTLAIAGVEQETQYF
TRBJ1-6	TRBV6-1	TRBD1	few	TGTGCCACGAGAGGACAGACAGGGGACTATAATTCACCCCTCCACTTT	CATRGQTGDYNSPLHF
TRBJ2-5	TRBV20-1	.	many	TGCAGTGCTAGAGGAGGGGAGCGGACATGGTACCAAGAGACCCAGTACTTC	CSARGGERTWYQETQYF
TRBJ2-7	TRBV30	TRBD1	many	TGTGCCTGGAGTGTCCGGGACAGCCTATACGAGCAGTACTTC	CAWSVRDSLYEQYF
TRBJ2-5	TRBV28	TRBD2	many	TGTGCCAGCAGTAGTCCGGGAGGGGAAGAGACCCAGTACTTC	CASSSPGGEETQYF
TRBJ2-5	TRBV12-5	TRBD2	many	TGTGCTAGTGGTCCCGGGACTAGCGGACAAGAGACCCAGTACTTC	CASGPGTSGQETQYF
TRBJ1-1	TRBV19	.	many	TGTGCCAGTAGTTCCCGAAGACAGGTGAACACTGAAGCTTTCTTT	CASSSRRQVNTEAFF
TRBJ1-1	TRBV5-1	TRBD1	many	TGCGCCAGCAGCTTGGGACAGGGCCGGGACACTGAAGCTTTCTTT	CASSLGQGRDTEAFF
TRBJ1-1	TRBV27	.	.	TGTGCCAGCAGTCCCCCGGCAGGCGCCCCTAACACTGAAGCTTTCTTT	CASSPPAGAPNTEAFF
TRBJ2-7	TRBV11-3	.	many	TGTGCCAGCAGCCCCCAGATGTCCGGGACATATACCTACGAGCAGTACTTC	CASSPQMSGTYTYEQYF
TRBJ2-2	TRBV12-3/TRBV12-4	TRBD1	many	TGTGCCAGCAGTTTAACAGGGGGCATGATATACGGGGAGCTGTTTTTT	CASSLTGGMIYGELFF
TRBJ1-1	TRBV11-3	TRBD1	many	TGTGCCAGCAGGGATTACAGGGGCCCCTCTGGCACTGAAGCTTTCTTT	CASRDYRGPSGTEAFF
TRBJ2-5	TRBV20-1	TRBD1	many	TGCAGTGCTAGTACAGGGGTGCAAGAGACCCAGTACTTC	CSASTGVQETQYF
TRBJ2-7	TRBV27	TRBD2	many	TGTGCCAGCGGAGGCACGGGACTAGCGGACTACGAGCAGTACTTC	CASGGTGLADYEQYF
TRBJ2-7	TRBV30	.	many	TGTGCCTGGAGAGACAGGCCGGGGGAGCAGTACTTC	CAWRDRPGEQYF
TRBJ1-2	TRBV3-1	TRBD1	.	TGTGCCAGCAGCCAGGGACAGGGGATATATGGCTACACCTTC	CASSQGQGIYGYTF
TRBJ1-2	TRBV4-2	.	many	TGTGCCAGCAGCCACCCTGAGGGCGGGGGCTATGGCTACACCTTC	CASSHPEGGGYGYTF
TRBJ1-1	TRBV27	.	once	TGTGCCAGCAGTTTAGAGGGGGTAGGGCCTATGAACACTGAAGCTTTCTTT	CASSLEGVGPMNTEAFF
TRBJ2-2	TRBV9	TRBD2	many	TGTGCCAGCAGCGTAAACCTAGCGGGCGGGGAGCTGTTTTTT	CASSVNLAGGELFF
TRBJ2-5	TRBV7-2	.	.	TGTGCCAGCAGCTTCCAGCAGCGCCCACAAGAGACCCAGTACTTC	CASSFQQRPQETQYF
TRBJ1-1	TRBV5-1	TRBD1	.	TGCGCCAGCAGCTTCCTCGACAGGGGGCGAGCCGCTGAAGCTTTCTTT	CASSFLDRGRAAEAFF
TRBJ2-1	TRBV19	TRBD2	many	TGTGCCAGTAGTATAGATCGTAGCGGGAGGGCCGCGTACAATGAGCAGTTCTTC	CASSIDRSGRAAYNEQFF
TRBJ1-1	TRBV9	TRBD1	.	TGTGCCAGCAGCGTAAAAGACAGGGGGTCCACTGAAGCTTTCTTT	CASSVKDRGSTEAFF
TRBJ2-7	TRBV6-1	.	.	TGTGCCAGCAGAACCGGGGTCCTCTACGAGCAGTACTTC	CASRTGVLYEQYF
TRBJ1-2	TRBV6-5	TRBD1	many	TGTGCCAGCAGTTTTTCCAGGACAGGGTTGAACTATGGCTACACCTTC	CASSFSRTGLNYGYTF
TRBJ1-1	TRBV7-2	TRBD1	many	TGTGCCAGCAGCTTAGCGTTAGGGACAGGGCAAATGAACACTGAAGCTTTCTTT	CASSLALGTGQMNTEAFF
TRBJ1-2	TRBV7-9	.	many	TGTGCCAGCAGCAAGGGAACAGGAGCTAACTATGGCTACACCTTC	CASSKGTGANYGYTF
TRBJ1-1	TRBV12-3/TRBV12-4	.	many	TGTGCCAGCAGTCTTAAGATCTGGACTGAAGCTTTCTTT	CASSLKIWTEAFF
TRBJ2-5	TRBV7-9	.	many	TGTGCCAGCAGCTTAGAAAGCTTAACGGAGACCCAGTACTTC	CASSLESLTETQYF
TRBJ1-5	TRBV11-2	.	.	TGTGCCAGCAGCTTAGACGGAGGGCAGCACAATCAGCCCCAGCATTTT	CASSLDGGQHNQPQHF
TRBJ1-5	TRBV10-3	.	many	TGTGCCACACGAATAGGGGTGTGGGGTCAGCCCCAGCATTTT	CATRIGVWGQPQHF
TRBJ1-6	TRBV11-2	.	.	TGTGCCAGCAGCCCGACTACCAATTCACCCCTCCACTTT	CASSPTTNSPLHF
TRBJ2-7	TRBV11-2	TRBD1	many	TGTGCCAGCAGCTCTAGGGGGCCCTCTACTTACGAGCAGTACTTC	CASSSRGPSTYEQYF
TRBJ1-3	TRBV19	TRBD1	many	TGTGCCAGTATCCTCACCGGACAGGGTCTCTCTGGAAACACCATATATTTT	CASILTGQGLSGNTIYF
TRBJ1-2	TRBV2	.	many	TGTGCCAGCACCGGCAGTGTTGGCTACACCTTC	CASTGSVGYTF
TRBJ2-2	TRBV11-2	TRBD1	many	TGTGCCAGCAGCCGTAAGGGACAGGGGAATAAAAGAGACACCGGAGAGCTGTTTTTT	CASSRKGQGNKRDTGELFF
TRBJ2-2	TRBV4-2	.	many	TGTGCCAGCAGCCCCGGGACGAACACCGGGGAGCTGTTTTTT	CASSPGTNTGELFF
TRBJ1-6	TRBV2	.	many	TGTGCCAGCAGAATTTGGGACGCTCGGAGTGGTTCACCCCTCCACTTT	CASRIWDARSGSPLHF
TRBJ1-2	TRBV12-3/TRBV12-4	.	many	TGTGCCAGCAGTCCACCTCCAGGGGTTAGCTACACCTTC	CASSPPPGVSYTF
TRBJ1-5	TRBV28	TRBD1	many	TGTGCCAGCAATCCAGCCAACAGGGGGGATCAGCCCCAGCATTTT	CASNPANRGDQPQHF
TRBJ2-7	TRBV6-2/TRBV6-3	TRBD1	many	TGTGCCAGCAGTTACTCGAAGGGACAGGGTACAAGATCCTACGAGCAGTACTTC	CASSYSKGQGTRSYEQYF
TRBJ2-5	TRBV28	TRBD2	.	TGTGCCAGGGGGGGGCAAGAGACCCAGTACTTC	CARGGQETQYF
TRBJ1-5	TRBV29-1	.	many	TGCAGCGTGCGCGGGGCCTTCAATCAGCCCCAGCATTTT	CSVRGAFNQPQHF
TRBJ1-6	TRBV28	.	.	TGTGCCAGCAGCCTCGCCGGACGTCTGACGACCCTCCACTTT	CASSLAGRLTTLHF
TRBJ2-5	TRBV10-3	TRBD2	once	TGTGCCATCAGCGCTAGCGGGGGCAAAGAGACCCAGTACTTC	CAISASGGKETQYF
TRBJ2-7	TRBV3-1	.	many	TGTGCCAGCAGCCTAGGACAGATGTACGAGCAGTACTTC	CASSLGQMYEQYF
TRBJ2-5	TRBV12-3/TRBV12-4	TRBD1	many	TGTGCCAGCAGTTTACCCCGGACAGGGAGGGAGACCCAGTACTTC	CASSLPRTGRETQYF
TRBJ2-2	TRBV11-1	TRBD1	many	TGTGCCAGCGAACCCGGGACAGGGGGTTTTACCGGGGAGCTGTTTTTT	CASEPGTGGFTGELFF
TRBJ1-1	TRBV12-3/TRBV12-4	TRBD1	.	TGTGCCAGCAGTTTAACTCTAAACTTCGGGACAGGCACTGAGGCTTTCTTT	CASSLTLNFGTGTEAFF
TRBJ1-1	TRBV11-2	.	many	TGTGCCAGCAGCTTAGAAGGGTGGAACACTGAAGCTTTCTTT	CASSLEGWNTEAFF
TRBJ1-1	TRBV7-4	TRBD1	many	TGTGCCAGCAGCTCAGTCCGGGACAGGAACACTGAAGCTTTCTTT	CASSSVRDRNTEAFF